Described below is a single T cell receptor (beta chain) sequence and its context. Germline lookup yields CDR1 SEHNR and CDR2 FQNEAQ (reference sequence). V lost 6 bases, J lost 8 bases, and 10 bases stayed unmatched. The CDR3 spans 14 residues. The source of the sample is a study of CD8 T cells in Susac syndrome. Whole-study context: When blood was collected, patients with Susac syndrome were therapy-naive, were taking corticosteroids, or were receiving intravenous immunoglobulin alone.

CD8+ and CD4+ T cells from blood underwent TCR beta sequencing. While CD8+ and CD4+ T cells were isolated negatively, TEMRA cells were enriched by FACS. RNA, at about 0.45 to 1 ug, was reverse transcribed with random hexamers. TCRdb fed the immunoSEQ multiplex PCR reads into MiXCR, producing one record per CDR3 protein. The sample shows over 150,000 distinct CDR3 sequences, roughly 94% of them seen only once. The sample consisted of CD4+ T cells from PBMCs. V and J are TRBV7-9 and TRBJ1-2; 9 bases are shared with TRBD1. The sequence was obtained from a human donor with Susac syndrome. In nucleotides, the CDR3 is TGTGCCAGCAGTCGGGACAGGGTCCTAAGGGGCTACACCTTC. Encoded protein: CASSRDRVLRGYTF.